A selection of T cell receptor beta chains follows, all from one sample in a study of prognosis after radiotherapy for stage I lung cancer. TCRdb re-analysed the multiplex PCR reads in MiXCR, keeping a single row per CDR3 protein. In the table there are around 20,000 distinct CDR3 sequences, 35% to 45% of which are singletons. The sample was PBMCs, taken before or after stereotactic body radiation therapy (not recorded which). The source of these receptors is a donor over 45 with non-small cell lung cancer. Each CDR3 is given with its conserved first and last residue. The order of the fields is CDR3 length, clone size, D gene, V gene, J gene, CDR3 protein, CDR3 DNA. The D gene is left open where the match is weak. Size is stated for part of the rows, as once, few or many counts, or as a class when the clone is expanded.

len: 14; abundance: many; d_gene: NA; v_gene: TRBV13; j_gene: TRBJ2-5; CDR3aa: CASSLVQPGETQYF; CDR3nt: TGTGCCAGCAGCTTAGTGCAGCCAGGGGAGACCCAGTACTTC
len: 13; abundance: many; d_gene: NA; v_gene: TRBV30; j_gene: TRBJ2-3; CDR3aa: CAWNLVSTDTQYF; CDR3nt: TGTGCCTGGAACCTAGTTAGCACAGATACGCAGTATTTT
len: 15; abundance: many; d_gene: TRBD2; v_gene: TRBV7-3; j_gene: TRBJ2-1; CDR3aa: CASSATSGSYNEQFF; CDR3nt: TGTGCCAGCAGCGCAACTAGCGGGAGCTACAATGAGCAGTTCTTC
len: 14; abundance: NA; d_gene: NA; v_gene: TRBV2; j_gene: TRBJ2-2; CDR3aa: CSSKADRGTGELFF; CDR3nt: TGTTCCAGCAAGGCGGATCGTGGCACCGGGGAGCTGTTTTTT
len: 15; abundance: many; d_gene: TRBD1; v_gene: TRBV24-1; j_gene: TRBJ2-1; CDR3aa: CATSEPGTGVNEQFF; CDR3nt: TGTGCCACCAGTGAGCCCGGGACAGGGGTCAATGAGCAGTTCTTC
len: 13; abundance: NA; d_gene: NA; v_gene: TRBV15; j_gene: TRBJ2-1; CDR3aa: CATSRDSGNEQFF; CDR3nt: TGTGCCACCAGCAGAGATTCCGGAAATGAGCAGTTCTTC
len: 13; abundance: many; d_gene: NA; v_gene: TRBV2; j_gene: TRBJ2-1; CDR3aa: CASSYRTYNEQFF; CDR3nt: TGTGCCAGCAGCTATCGGACCTACAATGAGCAGTTCTTC
len: 19; abundance: NA; d_gene: NA; v_gene: TRBV7-9; j_gene: TRBJ2-7; CDR3aa: CASSLYGVISSGRAYEQYF; CDR3nt: TGTGCCAGCAGCTTATACGGCGTGATTTCAAGCGGTAGGGCCTACGAGCAGTACTTC
len: 14; abundance: few; d_gene: NA; v_gene: TRBV5-4; j_gene: TRBJ1-6; CDR3aa: CASSLQGYNSPLHF; CDR3nt: TGTGCCAGCAGCTTGCAGGGGTATAATTCACCCCTCCACTTT
len: 16; abundance: many; d_gene: TRBD2; v_gene: TRBV9; j_gene: TRBJ2-5; CDR3aa: CASSVARTSRTETQYF; CDR3nt: TGTGCCAGCAGCGTAGCTCGGACTAGCCGAACCGAGACCCAGTACTTC
len: 11; abundance: NA; d_gene: NA; v_gene: TRBV7-9; j_gene: TRBJ2-1; CDR3aa: CVSRPYNEQFF; CDR3nt: TGTGTCAGCAGACCCTACAATGAGCAGTTCTTC
len: 14; abundance: many; d_gene: NA; v_gene: TRBV6-9; j_gene: TRBJ1-6; CDR3aa: CASSFDTNNSPLHF; CDR3nt: TGTGCCAGCAGTTTCGACACCAATAATTCACCCCTCCACTTT
len: 13; abundance: many; d_gene: NA; v_gene: TRBV2; j_gene: TRBJ2-7; CDR3aa: CASSEPEGGEQYF; CDR3nt: TGTGCCAGCAGTGAACCGGAAGGGGGCGAGCAGTACTTC
len: 14; abundance: NA; d_gene: TRBD1; v_gene: TRBV12-3/TRBV12-4; j_gene: TRBJ1-5; CDR3aa: CASSPTGGSQPQHF; CDR3nt: TGTGCCAGCAGTCCGACAGGGGGCTCGCAGCCCCAGCATTTT
len: 14; abundance: NA; d_gene: NA; v_gene: TRBV5-1; j_gene: TRBJ1-5; CDR3aa: CASSLVGGNQPQHF; CDR3nt: TGCGCCAGCAGCTTGGTTGGGGGCAATCAGCCCCAGCATTTT
len: 13; abundance: NA; d_gene: NA; v_gene: TRBV7-9; j_gene: TRBJ1-4; CDR3aa: CASSPERGEKLFF; CDR3nt: TGTGCCAGCAGCCCAGAACGGGGGGAAAAACTGTTTTTT
len: 12; abundance: many; d_gene: NA; v_gene: TRBV28; j_gene: TRBJ1-2; CDR3aa: CASNRQVAGYTF; CDR3nt: TGTGCCAGCAACAGACAGGTCGCTGGCTACACCTTC
len: 15; abundance: once; d_gene: TRBD1; v_gene: TRBV12-3/TRBV12-4; j_gene: TRBJ1-2; CDR3aa: CASSWGQGSWYGYTF; CDR3nt: TGTGCCAGCAGTTGGGGACAGGGATCATGGTATGGCTACACCTTC
len: 17; abundance: many; d_gene: TRBD2; v_gene: TRBV3-1; j_gene: TRBJ2-7; CDR3aa: CASSQVLAGVPSYEQYF; CDR3nt: TGTGCCAGCAGCCAAGTTCTAGCGGGAGTCCCCTCCTACGAGCAGTACTTC
len: 13; abundance: NA; d_gene: NA; v_gene: TRBV6-5; j_gene: TRBJ1-3; CDR3aa: CASSSQGGNTIYF; CDR3nt: TGTGCCAGCAGTTCTCAGGGTGGAAACACCATATATTTT
len: 18; abundance: many; d_gene: TRBD1; v_gene: TRBV7-9; j_gene: TRBJ1-3; CDR3aa: CASSMLGQGRLSGNTIYF; CDR3nt: TGTGCCAGCAGCATGCTCGGACAGGGGCGACTTTCTGGAAACACCATATATTTT
len: 16; abundance: many; d_gene: TRBD1; v_gene: TRBV24-1; j_gene: TRBJ2-2; CDR3aa: CATSESGTGIPGELFF; CDR3nt: TGTGCCACCAGTGAGTCCGGGACAGGGATTCCCGGGGAGCTGTTTTTT
len: 13; abundance: many; d_gene: NA; v_gene: TRBV10-3; j_gene: TRBJ2-2; CDR3aa: CASGTANTGELFF; CDR3nt: TGTGCCAGCGGGACGGCGAACACCGGGGAGCTGTTTTTT
len: 16; abundance: many; d_gene: NA; v_gene: TRBV11-3; j_gene: TRBJ2-1; CDR3aa: CASSQNRGGTYNEQFF; CDR3nt: TGTGCCAGCAGCCAAAACAGAGGCGGGACCTACAATGAGCAGTTCTTC
len: 14; abundance: many; d_gene: NA; v_gene: TRBV19; j_gene: TRBJ1-2; CDR3aa: CASKARRVNYGYTF; CDR3nt: TGTGCCAGTAAGGCGCGTAGAGTGAACTATGGCTACACCTTC
len: 15; abundance: NA; d_gene: NA; v_gene: TRBV11-3; j_gene: TRBJ2-7; CDR3aa: CASSLQGNLSYEQYF; CDR3nt: TGTGCCAGCAGCTTACAGGGGAACCTCTCGTACGAGCAGTACTTC
len: 14; abundance: many; d_gene: TRBD1; v_gene: TRBV28; j_gene: TRBJ1-2; CDR3aa: CASSAGGWGYGYTF; CDR3nt: TGTGCCAGCAGTGCAGGGGGCTGGGGCTATGGCTACACCTTC
len: 13; abundance: many; d_gene: NA; v_gene: TRBV6-4; j_gene: TRBJ2-2; CDR3aa: CASSSRGTGELFF; CDR3nt: TGTGCCAGCAGTTCCAGGGGTACCGGGGAGCTGTTTTTT
len: 11; abundance: many; d_gene: NA; v_gene: TRBV24-1; j_gene: TRBJ2-1; CDR3aa: CATRESGEQFF; CDR3nt: TGTGCCACCAGGGAGTCTGGTGAGCAGTTCTTC
len: 13; abundance: NA; d_gene: TRBD1; v_gene: TRBV20-1; j_gene: TRBJ2-7; CDR3aa: CSAQQGASYEQYF; CDR3nt: TGCAGTGCGCAACAGGGGGCAAGTTACGAGCAGTACTTC
len: 13; abundance: many; d_gene: NA; v_gene: TRBV30; j_gene: TRBJ1-6; CDR3aa: CAWSGQDGSPLHF; CDR3nt: TGTGCCTGGAGTGGTCAGGATGGATCACCCCTCCACTTT
len: 16; abundance: many; d_gene: NA; v_gene: TRBV28; j_gene: TRBJ1-3; CDR3aa: CASILRQGLSGNTIYF; CDR3nt: TGTGCCAGCATCTTGAGGCAGGGGCTCTCTGGAAACACCATATATTTT
len: 15; abundance: many; d_gene: TRBD2; v_gene: TRBV20-1; j_gene: TRBJ2-7; CDR3aa: CSAHEASGDLYEQYF; CDR3nt: TGCAGTGCCCACGAGGCTAGCGGAGACCTCTACGAGCAGTACTTC
len: 15; abundance: many; d_gene: NA; v_gene: TRBV2; j_gene: TRBJ2-1; CDR3aa: CASMSTRSRYNEQFF; CDR3nt: TGTGCCAGCATGTCCACGAGATCACGCTACAATGAGCAGTTCTTC
len: 15; abundance: NA; d_gene: NA; v_gene: TRBV28; j_gene: TRBJ2-5; CDR3aa: CASSPLAEGMKTQYF; CDR3nt: TGTGCCAGCAGCCCATTGGCGGAGGGGATGAAGACCCAGTACTTC
len: 16; abundance: many; d_gene: NA; v_gene: TRBV4-1; j_gene: TRBJ2-1; CDR3aa: CASSQGGSRYYNEQFF; CDR3nt: TGCGCCAGCAGCCAAGGGGGGTCTAGATACTACAATGAGCAGTTCTTC
len: 16; abundance: many; d_gene: NA; v_gene: TRBV12-3/TRBV12-4; j_gene: TRBJ2-7; CDR3aa: CASSLATGQSLYEQYF; CDR3nt: TGTGCCAGCAGTTTAGCCACAGGACAAAGCCTCTACGAGCAGTACTTC
len: 19; abundance: few; d_gene: NA; v_gene: TRBV18; j_gene: TRBJ2-3; CDR3aa: CASSTVRRGLTAGTDTQYF; CDR3nt: TGTGCCAGCTCAACAGTCCGACGGGGGTTAACGGCAGGCACAGATACGCAGTATTTT
len: 16; abundance: many; d_gene: NA; v_gene: TRBV12-3/TRBV12-4; j_gene: TRBJ2-5; CDR3aa: CASTPRWGLEEETQYF; CDR3nt: TGTGCCAGCACCCCCCGGTGGGGGCTTGAGGAAGAGACCCAGTACTTC
len: 17; abundance: many; d_gene: TRBD1; v_gene: TRBV24-1; j_gene: TRBJ2-2; CDR3aa: CATSDETGTGDTGELFF; CDR3nt: TGTGCCACCAGTGATGAAACCGGGACAGGGGACACCGGGGAGCTGTTTTTT
len: 15; abundance: NA; d_gene: TRBD1; v_gene: TRBV7-9; j_gene: TRBJ2-7; CDR3aa: CASSPSVTGGNDQYF; CDR3nt: TGTGCCAGCAGCCCCTCCGTGACAGGGGGAAACGATCAGTACTTC
len: 13; abundance: NA; d_gene: NA; v_gene: TRBV30; j_gene: TRBJ1-2; CDR3aa: CAWSESANYGYTF; CDR3nt: TGTGCCTGGAGTGAGTCAGCTAACTATGGCTACACCTTC
len: 14; abundance: medium-sized; d_gene: NA; v_gene: TRBV6-1; j_gene: TRBJ2-7; CDR3aa: CASSPGHESYEQYF; CDR3nt: TGTGCCAGCAGCCCGGGACATGAGTCCTACGAGCAGTACTTC
len: 13; abundance: many; d_gene: NA; v_gene: TRBV24-1; j_gene: TRBJ2-5; CDR3aa: CATSARGGETQYF; CDR3nt: TGTGCCACCAGTGCCAGGGGAGGGGAGACCCAGTACTTC
len: 14; abundance: many; d_gene: NA; v_gene: TRBV27; j_gene: TRBJ2-5; CDR3aa: CASSLRALQETQYF; CDR3nt: TGTGCCAGCAGTTTGAGGGCCCTCCAAGAGACCCAGTACTTC
len: 15; abundance: many; d_gene: NA; v_gene: TRBV12-3/TRBV12-4; j_gene: TRBJ2-7; CDR3aa: CASSPRRGIGGEQYF; CDR3nt: TGTGCCAGCAGTCCCCGGCGCGGGATCGGTGGCGAGCAGTACTTT
len: 17; abundance: many; d_gene: TRBD2; v_gene: TRBV4-2; j_gene: TRBJ2-3; CDR3aa: CASSQDSFSGSTDTQYF; CDR3nt: TGTGCCAGCAGCCAAGATAGTTTTAGCGGGAGCACAGATACGCAGTATTTT
len: 15; abundance: NA; d_gene: TRBD1; v_gene: TRBV7-8; j_gene: TRBJ1-2; CDR3aa: CASSSPGQGFYGYTF; CDR3nt: TGTGCCAGCAGCTCGCCGGGACAGGGCTTCTATGGCTACACCTTC
len: 14; abundance: once; d_gene: NA; v_gene: TRBV7-2; j_gene: TRBJ2-7; CDR3aa: CASSLQGGSYEQYF; CDR3nt: TGTGCCAGCAGCTTACAGGGAGGTTCCTACGAGCAGTACTTC
len: 15; abundance: medium-sized; d_gene: NA; v_gene: TRBV9; j_gene: TRBJ2-7; CDR3aa: CASSVDARVEDEQYF; CDR3nt: TGTGCCAGCAGCGTAGATGCCAGGGTTGAAGACGAGCAGTACTTC
len: 13; abundance: many; d_gene: NA; v_gene: TRBV19; j_gene: TRBJ1-6; CDR3aa: CASSTGSNSPLHF; CDR3nt: TGTGCCAGTAGTACAGGGTCAAATTCACCCCTCCACTTT